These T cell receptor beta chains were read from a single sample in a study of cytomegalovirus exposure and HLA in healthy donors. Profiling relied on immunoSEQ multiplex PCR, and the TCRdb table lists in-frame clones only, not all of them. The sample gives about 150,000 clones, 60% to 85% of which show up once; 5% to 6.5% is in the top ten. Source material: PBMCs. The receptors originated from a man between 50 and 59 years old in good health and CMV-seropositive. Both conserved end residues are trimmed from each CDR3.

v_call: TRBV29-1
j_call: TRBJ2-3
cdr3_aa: SVDETQLRGTDTQY

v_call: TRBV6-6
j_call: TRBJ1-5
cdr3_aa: ASSYEPQGGQPQH

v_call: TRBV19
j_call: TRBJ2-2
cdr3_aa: ACGGLNTGELF

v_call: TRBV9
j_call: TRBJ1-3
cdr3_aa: ASSPVSGTSSGNTIY

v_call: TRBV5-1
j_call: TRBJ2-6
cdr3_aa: ASSLNRAAAGANVLT

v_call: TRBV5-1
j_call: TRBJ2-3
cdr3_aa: ASSLSSRLANPTDTQY

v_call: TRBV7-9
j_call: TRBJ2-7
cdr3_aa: SSSLDGDRTYEQY

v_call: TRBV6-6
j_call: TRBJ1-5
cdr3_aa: ASSYSTGNSNQPQH

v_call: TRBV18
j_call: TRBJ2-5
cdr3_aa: ASSGLAGGETQY

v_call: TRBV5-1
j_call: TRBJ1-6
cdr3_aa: ASSSGGNSPLH

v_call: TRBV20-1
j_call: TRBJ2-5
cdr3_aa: SAERGETQY

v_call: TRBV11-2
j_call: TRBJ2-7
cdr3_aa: ASSLASYEQY

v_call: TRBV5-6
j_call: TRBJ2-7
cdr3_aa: ASSLGGRRVYEQY

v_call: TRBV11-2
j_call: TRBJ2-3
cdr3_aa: ASSFSVSGVTDTQY

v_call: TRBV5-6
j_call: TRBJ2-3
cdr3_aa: ASSLSGTDTQY

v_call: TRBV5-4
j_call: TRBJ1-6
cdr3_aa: ASSQGTGGSPLH

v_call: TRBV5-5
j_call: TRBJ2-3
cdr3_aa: ASSADRRLTDTQY

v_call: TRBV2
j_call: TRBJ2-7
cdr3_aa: ASSGGLGGTYEQY

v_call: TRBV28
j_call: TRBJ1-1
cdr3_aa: ASRRTGNTEAF

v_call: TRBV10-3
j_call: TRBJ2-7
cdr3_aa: ATTQGVNYEQY

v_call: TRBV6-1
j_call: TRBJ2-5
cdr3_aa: ASNRDRWETQY

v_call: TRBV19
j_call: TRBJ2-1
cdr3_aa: ASSIRLGGSGRGEQF

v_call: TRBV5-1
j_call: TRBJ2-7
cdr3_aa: ASSPTLGGEQY

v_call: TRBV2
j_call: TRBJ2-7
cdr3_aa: ASSEPGTGSYEQY

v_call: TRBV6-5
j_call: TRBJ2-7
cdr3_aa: ASSRTSGNEQY

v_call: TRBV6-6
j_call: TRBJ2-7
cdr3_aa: ASSYPRTSESYEQY

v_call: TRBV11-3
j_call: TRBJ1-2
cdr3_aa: ASSLPGNYGYT

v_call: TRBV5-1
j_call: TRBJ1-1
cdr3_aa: ASSYRGNTEAF

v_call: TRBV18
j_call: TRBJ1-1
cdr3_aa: ASSPEGLAEAF

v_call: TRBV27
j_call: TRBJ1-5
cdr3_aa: ASSLGGLLGPQH

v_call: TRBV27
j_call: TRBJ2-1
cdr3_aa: ASSFLIGGGLNEQF

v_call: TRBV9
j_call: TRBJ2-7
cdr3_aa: ASSPRSGSYEQY

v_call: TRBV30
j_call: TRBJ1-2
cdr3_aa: AWSVTGTGVGDYGYT

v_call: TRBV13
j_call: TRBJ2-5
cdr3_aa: ASSLGDLWGGQETQY

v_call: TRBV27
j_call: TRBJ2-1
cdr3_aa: ASVKLAGIYEQF

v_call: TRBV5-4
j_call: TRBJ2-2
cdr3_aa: ASSPMAGAGTGELF

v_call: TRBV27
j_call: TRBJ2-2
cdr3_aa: ASRSDRDSTGELF

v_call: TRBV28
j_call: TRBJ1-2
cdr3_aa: ASRLGGTSNYGYT

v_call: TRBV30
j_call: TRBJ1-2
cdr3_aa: AWGATQGKYGYT

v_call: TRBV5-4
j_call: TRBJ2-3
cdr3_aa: ASSPLRSGLAISDTQY